Below, one T cell receptor (beta chain) is given with its context. Its antigen is not known. The sample comes from a study of blood T cells in healthy people across ages. Points from the study as a whole: Possibly, changes in expanded clonotypes were confounded because donor CMV status was unknown. Unsorted PBMCs blocked a conclusive comparison of naive and antigen-experienced cells. Those diversity estimates obtained from one million T cells were thought to be underestimates.

The CDR3 is made up of 16 amino acids. Trimming took off 6 bases at V and 1 base at J, with 16 bases between the two ends. Germline V gene lookup returns CDR1 MNHNY and CDR2 SVGAGI (reference sequence). A second PCR, run for about 7 to 11 cycles, used a sample-barcoded 5' primer plus a J-beta primer mix. The template-switch adaptor, which had 12 random nucleotides, put a tag on each cDNA molecule. TCRdb itself ran the 5' RACE reads through MiXCR, one entry per CDR3 protein. In the table there are about 1,800,000 distinct CDR3 sequences, roughly 27% of which are singletons. This sequence was found in a woman younger than 45 in good health. Sequencing was carried out using blood. The V gene is TRBV6-6, the J gene TRBJ1-5, with D perhaps TRBD1 (6 bases). Here the CDR3 DNA reads TGTGCCAGCAGCGGGGGGGGGCTACTGAGCAATCAGCCCCAGCATTTT. This gives the protein CASSGGGLLSNQPQHF.